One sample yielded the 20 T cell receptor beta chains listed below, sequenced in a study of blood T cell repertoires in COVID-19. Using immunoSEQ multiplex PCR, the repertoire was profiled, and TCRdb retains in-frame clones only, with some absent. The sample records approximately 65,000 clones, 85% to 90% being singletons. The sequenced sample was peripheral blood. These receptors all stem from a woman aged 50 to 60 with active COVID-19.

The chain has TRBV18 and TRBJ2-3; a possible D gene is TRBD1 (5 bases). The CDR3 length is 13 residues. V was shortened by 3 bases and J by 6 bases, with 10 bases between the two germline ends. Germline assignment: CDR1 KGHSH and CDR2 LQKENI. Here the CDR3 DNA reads TGTGCCAGCTCACCCTATCAGGGTGATACGCAGTATTTT. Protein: CASSPYQGDTQYF. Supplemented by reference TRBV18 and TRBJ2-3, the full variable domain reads NAGVMQNPRHLVRRRGQEARLRCSPMKGHSHVYWYRQLPEEGLKFMVYLQKENIIDESGMPKERFSAEFPKEGPSILRIQQVVRGDSAAYFCASSPYQGDTQYFGPGTRLTVL.

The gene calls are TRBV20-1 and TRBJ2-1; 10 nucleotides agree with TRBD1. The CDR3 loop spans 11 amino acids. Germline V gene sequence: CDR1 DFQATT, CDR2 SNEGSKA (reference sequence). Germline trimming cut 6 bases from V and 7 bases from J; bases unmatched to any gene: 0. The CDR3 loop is CSAGQGNEQFF. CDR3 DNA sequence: TGCAGTGCGGGACAGGGGAATGAGCAGTTCTTC.

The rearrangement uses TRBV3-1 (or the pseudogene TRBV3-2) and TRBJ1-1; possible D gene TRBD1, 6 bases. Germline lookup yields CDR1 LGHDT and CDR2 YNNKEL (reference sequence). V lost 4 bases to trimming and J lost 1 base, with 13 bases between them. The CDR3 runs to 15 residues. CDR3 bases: TGTGCCAGCAGCCCCTTGGGGGGGCAGAACACTGAAGCTTTCTTT. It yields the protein CASSPLGGQNTEAFF.

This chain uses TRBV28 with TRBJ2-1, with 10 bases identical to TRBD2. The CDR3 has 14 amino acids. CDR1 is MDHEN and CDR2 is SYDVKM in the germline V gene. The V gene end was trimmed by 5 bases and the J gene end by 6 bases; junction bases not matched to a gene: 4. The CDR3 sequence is CASSQAGGSNEQFF. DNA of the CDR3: TGTGCCAGCAGTCAAGCGGGAGGGTCCAATGAGCAGTTCTTC.

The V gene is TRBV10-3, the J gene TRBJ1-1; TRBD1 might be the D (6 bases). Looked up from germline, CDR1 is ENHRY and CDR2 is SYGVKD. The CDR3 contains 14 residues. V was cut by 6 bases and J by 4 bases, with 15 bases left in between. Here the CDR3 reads CAISERTVGTEAFF. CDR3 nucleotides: TGTGCCATCAGCGAAAGGACAGTCGGCACTGAAGCTTTCTTT.

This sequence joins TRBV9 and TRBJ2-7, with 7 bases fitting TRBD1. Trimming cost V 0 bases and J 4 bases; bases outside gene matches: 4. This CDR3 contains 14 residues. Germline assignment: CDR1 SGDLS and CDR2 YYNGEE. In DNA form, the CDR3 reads TGTGCCAGCAGCGTAGACAGGGGAAGATACGAGCAGTACTTC. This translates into CASSVDRGRYEQYF.

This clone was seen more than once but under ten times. CDR3 sequence reads: CASSLTYTGHNEQFF. The CDR3 coding sequence is TGTGCCAGCAGTTTAACCTATACAGGGCACAATGAGCAGTTCTTC. This chain uses TRBV6-2 or TRBV6-3 with TRBJ2-1; TRBD1 might be the D (6 bases). V was clipped by 4 bases and J by 5 bases, with 15 bases between them. Germline CDR1 and CDR2: MNHEY and SVGEGT. The CDR3 runs to 15 residues.

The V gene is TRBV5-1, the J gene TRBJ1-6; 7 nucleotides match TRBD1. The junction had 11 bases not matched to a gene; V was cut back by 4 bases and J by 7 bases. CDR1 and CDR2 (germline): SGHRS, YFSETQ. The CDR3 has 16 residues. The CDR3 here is CASSSRDSERNSPLHF. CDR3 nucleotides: TGCGCCAGCAGCAGCCGGGACAGTGAGAGGAATTCACCCCTCCACTTT. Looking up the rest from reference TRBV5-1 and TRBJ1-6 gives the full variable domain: KAGVTQTPRYLIKTRGQQVTLSCSPISGHRSVSWYQQTPGQGLQFLFEYFSETQRNKGNFPGRFSGRQFSNSRSEMNVSTLELGDSALYLCASSSRDSERNSPLHFGNGTRLTVT.

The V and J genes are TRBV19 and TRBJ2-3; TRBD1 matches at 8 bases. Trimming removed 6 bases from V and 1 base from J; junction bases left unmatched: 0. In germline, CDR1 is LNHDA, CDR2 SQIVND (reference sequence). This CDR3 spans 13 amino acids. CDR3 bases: TGTGCCAGTAGGGGACAGGGCACAGATACGCAGTATTTT. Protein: CASRGQGTDTQYF. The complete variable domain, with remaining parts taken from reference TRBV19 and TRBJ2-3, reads DGGITQSPKYLFRKEGQNVTLSCEQNLNHDAMYWYRQDPGQGLRLIYYSQIVNDFQKGDIAEGYSVSREKKESFPLTVTSAQKNPTAFYLCASRGQGTDTQYFGPGTRLTVL.

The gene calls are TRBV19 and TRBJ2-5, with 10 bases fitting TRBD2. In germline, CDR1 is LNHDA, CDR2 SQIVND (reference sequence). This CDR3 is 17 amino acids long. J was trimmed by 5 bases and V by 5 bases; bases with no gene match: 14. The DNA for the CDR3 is TGTGCCAGTAGTGGTGCCGGGACTAGCGTCTCGCTTGAGACCCAGTACTTC. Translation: CASSGAGTSVSLETQYF.

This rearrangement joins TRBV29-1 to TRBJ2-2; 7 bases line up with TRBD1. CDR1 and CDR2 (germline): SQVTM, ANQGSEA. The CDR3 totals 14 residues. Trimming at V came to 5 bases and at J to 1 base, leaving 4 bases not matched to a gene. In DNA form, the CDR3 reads TGCAGCGTTTACCGGGACAGGAACACCGGGGAGCTGTTTTTT. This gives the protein CSVYRDRNTGELFF.

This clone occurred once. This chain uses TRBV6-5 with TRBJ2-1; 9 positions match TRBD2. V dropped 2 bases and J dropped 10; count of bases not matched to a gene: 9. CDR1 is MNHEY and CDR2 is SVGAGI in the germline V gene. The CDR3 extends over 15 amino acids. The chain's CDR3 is CASSYPGTSINEQFF. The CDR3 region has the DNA TGTGCCAGCAGTTACCCCGGGACTAGCATAAACGAGCAGTTCTTC.

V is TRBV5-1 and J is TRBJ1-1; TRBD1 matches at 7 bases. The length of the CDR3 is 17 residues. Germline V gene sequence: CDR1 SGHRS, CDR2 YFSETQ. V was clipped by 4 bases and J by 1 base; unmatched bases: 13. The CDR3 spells CASSPTGWDSGNTEAFF. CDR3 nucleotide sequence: TGCGCCAGCAGCCCTACCGGATGGGACAGCGGGAACACTGAAGCTTTCTTT.

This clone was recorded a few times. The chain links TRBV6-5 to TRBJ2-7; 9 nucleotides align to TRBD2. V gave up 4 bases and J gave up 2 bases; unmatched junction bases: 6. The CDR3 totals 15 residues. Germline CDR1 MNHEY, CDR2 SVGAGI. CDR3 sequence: CASSFLTSGAYEQYF. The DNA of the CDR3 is TGTGCCAGCAGTTTCCTGACTAGCGGAGCCTACGAGCAGTACTTC.

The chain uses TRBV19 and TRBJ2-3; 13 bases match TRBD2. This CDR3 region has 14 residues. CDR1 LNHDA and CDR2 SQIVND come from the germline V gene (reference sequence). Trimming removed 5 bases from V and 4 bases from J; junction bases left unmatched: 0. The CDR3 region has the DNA TGTGCCAGTAGTGGACTAGCGGGAGCAGATACGCAGTATTTT. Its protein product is CASSGLAGADTQYF.

This CDR3 is CASSQGARSETQYF. CDR3 sequence (DNA): TGTGCCAGCAGCCAAGGAGCGAGAAGCGAGACCCAGTACTTC. This chain uses TRBV14 with TRBJ2-5; D gene uncertain. Trimming took 1 base from V and 5 from J, leaving 11 bases between them. Germline assignment: CDR1 SGHDN and CDR2 FVKESK. This CDR3 contains 14 residues. The entire variable domain, with the rest obtained from reference TRBV14 and TRBJ2-5, is as follows: EAGVTQFPSHSVIEKGQTVTLRCDPISGHDNLYWYRRVMGKEIKFLLHFVKESKQDESGMPNNRFLAERTGGTYSTLKVQPAELEDSGVYFCASSQGARSETQYFGPGTRLLVL.

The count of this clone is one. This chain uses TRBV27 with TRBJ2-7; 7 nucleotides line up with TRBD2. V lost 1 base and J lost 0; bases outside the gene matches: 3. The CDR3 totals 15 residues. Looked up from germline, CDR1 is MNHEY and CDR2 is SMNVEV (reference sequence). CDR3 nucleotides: TGTGCCAGCAGTTTATTAGGCGGGAGCTCCTACGAGCAGTACTTC. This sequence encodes CASSLLGGSSYEQYF.

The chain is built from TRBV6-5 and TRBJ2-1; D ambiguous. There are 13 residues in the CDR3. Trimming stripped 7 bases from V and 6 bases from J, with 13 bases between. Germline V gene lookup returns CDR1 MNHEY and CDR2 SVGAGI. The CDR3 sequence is CASMHTGFNEQFF. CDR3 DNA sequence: TGTGCCAGCATGCATACCGGGTTCAATGAGCAGTTCTTC.

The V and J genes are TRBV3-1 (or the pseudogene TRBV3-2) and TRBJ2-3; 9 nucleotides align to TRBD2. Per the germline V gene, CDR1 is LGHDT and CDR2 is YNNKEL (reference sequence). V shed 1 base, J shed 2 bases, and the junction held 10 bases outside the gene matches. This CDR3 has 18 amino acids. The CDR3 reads CASSQATSGNKLTDTQYF. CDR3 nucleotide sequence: TGTGCCAGCAGCCAAGCGACTAGCGGTAACAAACTCACAGATACGCAGTATTTT.

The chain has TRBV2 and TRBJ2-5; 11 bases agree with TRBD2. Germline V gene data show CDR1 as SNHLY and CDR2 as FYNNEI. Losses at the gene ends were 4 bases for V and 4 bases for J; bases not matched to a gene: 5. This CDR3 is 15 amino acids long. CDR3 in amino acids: CASSATSGSAETQYF. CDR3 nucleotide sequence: TGTGCCAGCAGTGCCACTAGCGGGAGTGCAGAGACCCAGTACTTC.